The entry below describes one T cell receptor (beta chain). This sample was included in a study of blood T cell repertoires in COVID-19. Background on the study: Nucleic acid was either cDNA or gDNA, and it came from T cells, B-cell-depleted T cells, or PBMCs.

Looked up from germline, CDR1 is SQVTM and CDR2 is ANQGSEA. The CDR3 covers 13 residues. Trimming pared 8 bases from V and 1 base from J, leaving 11 bases between. Original data processing: Reference gene primer amplification gave nucleated cell count estimates. Only in-frame clones appear in the TCRdb table, and some are missing; sequencing was by immunoSEQ multiplex PCR. The V and J calls and clone size are taken from that table; D and trimming were inferred from the DNA. Of 250,000 to 300,000 clones in the sample, approximately 89% were seen once. Enrolment of Seattle patients took place during active infection, and they were followed longitudinally.

The source of this sequence is a woman under 40 with COVID-19, enrolled during active disease. Input material: peripheral blood. The V gene is TRBV29-1, the J gene TRBJ2-2; D is possibly TRBD2 (6 bases). The CDR3 DNA follows: TGCAGCTTTAGCGGAGAGAACACCGGGGAGCTGTTTTTT. Translation: CSFSGENTGELFF.